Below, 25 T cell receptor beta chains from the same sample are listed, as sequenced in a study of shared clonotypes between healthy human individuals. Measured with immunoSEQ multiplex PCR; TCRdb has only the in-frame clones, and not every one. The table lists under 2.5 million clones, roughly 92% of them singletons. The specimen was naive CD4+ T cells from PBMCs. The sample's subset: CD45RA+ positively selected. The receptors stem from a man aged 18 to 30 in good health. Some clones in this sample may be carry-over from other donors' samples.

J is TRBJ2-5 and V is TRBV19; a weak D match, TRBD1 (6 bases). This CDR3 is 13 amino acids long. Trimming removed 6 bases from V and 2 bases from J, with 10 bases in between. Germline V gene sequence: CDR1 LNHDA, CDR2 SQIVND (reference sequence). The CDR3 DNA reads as TGTGCCAGTAGGGGGGCAGCACAAGAGACCCAGTACTTC. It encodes CASRGAAQETQYF.

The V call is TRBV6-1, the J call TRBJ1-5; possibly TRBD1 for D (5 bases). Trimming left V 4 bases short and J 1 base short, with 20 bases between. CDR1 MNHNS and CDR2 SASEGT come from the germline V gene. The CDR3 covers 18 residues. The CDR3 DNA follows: TGTGCCAGCAGTGTGGTCGGGATAGGGGTTAACAGCAATCAGCCCCAGCATTTT. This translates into CASSVVGIGVNSNQPQHF.

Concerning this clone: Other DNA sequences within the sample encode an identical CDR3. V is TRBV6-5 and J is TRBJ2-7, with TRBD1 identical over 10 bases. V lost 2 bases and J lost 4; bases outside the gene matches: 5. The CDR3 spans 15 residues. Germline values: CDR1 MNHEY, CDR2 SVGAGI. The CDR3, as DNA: TGTGCCAGCAGTTACCAAGACAGGGGGCCATACGAGCAGTACTTC. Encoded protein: CASSYQDRGPYEQYF.

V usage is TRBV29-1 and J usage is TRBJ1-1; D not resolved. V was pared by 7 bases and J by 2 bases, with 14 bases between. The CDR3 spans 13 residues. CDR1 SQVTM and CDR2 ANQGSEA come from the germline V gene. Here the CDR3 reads CSAEVGTNTEAFF. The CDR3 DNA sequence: TGCAGCGCGGAGGTAGGAACTAACACTGAAGCTTTCTTT. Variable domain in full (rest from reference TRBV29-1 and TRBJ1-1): SAVISQKPSRDICQRGTSLTIQCQVDSQVTMMFWYRQQPGQSLTLIATANQGSEATYESGFVIDKFPISRPNLTFSTLTVSNMSPEDSSIYLCSAEVGTNTEAFFGQGTRLTVV.

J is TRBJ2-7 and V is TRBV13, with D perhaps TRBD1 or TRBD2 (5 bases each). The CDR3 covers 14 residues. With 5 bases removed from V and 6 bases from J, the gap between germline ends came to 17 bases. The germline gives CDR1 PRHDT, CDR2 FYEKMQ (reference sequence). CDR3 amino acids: CASSGPGTISEQYF. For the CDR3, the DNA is TGTGCCAGCAGCGGCCCCGGGACCATCTCCGAGCAGTACTTC.

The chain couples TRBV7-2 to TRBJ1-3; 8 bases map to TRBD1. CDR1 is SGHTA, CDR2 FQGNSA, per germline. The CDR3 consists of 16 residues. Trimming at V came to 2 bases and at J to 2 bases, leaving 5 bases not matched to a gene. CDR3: CASSLMQQGAGNTIYF. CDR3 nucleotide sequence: TGTGCCAGCAGCTTAATGCAACAGGGGGCTGGAAACACCATATATTTT.

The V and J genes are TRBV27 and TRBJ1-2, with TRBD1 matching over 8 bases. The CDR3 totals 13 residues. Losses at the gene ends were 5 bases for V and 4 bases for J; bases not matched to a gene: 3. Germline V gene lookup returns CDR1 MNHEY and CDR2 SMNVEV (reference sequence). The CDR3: CASSGTGLYGYTF. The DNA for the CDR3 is TGTGCCAGCAGTGGGACAGGTCTCTATGGCTACACCTTC.

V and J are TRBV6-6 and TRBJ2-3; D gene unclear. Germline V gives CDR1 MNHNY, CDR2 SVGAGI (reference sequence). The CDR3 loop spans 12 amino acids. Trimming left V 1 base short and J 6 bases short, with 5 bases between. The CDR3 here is CASSYLPDTQYF. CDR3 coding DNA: TGTGCCAGCAGTTACTTACCCGATACGCAGTATTTT.

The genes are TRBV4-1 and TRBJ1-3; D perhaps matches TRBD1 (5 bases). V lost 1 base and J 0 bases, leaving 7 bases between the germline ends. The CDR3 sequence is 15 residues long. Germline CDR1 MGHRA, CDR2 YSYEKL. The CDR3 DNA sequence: TGCGCCAGCAGCCAAGTCGGGGCCTCTGGAAACACCATATATTTT. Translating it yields CASSQVGASGNTIYF.

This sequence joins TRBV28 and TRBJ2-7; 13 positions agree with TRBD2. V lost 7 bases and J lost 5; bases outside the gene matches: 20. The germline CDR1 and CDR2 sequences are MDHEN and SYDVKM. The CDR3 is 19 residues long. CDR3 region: CASTSGGELAGGLGDEQYF. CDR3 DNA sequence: TGTGCCAGCACCTCGGGGGGGGAACTAGCGGGAGGGCTCGGGGACGAGCAGTACTTC.

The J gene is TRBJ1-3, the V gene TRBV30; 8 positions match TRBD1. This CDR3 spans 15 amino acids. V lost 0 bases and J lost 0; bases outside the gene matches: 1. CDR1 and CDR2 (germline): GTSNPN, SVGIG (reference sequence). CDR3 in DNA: TGTGCCTGGAGTGTAGACAGGGGCTCTGGAAACACCATATATTTT. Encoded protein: CAWSVDRGSGNTIYF.

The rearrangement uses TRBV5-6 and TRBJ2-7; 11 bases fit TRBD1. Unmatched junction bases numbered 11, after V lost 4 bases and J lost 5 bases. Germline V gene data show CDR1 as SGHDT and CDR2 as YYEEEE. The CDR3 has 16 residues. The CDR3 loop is CASSLLDRGRLNEQYF. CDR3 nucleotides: TGTGCCAGCAGCCTCTTGGACAGGGGGCGCCTAAACGAGCAGTACTTC.

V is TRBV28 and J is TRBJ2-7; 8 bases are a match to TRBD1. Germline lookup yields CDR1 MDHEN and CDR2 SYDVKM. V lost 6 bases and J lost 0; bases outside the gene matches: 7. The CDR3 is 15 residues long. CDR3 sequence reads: CASSRLGQDSYEQYF. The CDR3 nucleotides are TGTGCCAGCAGCCGGCTGGGACAGGACTCCTACGAGCAGTACTTC.

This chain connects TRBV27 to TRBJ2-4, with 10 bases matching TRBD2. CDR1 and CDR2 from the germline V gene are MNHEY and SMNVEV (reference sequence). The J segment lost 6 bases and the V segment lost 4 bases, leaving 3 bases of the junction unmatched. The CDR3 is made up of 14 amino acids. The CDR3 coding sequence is TGTGCCAGCAGTTCCGTAGCGGGAGGAAACATTCAGTACTTC. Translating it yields CASSSVAGGNIQYF.

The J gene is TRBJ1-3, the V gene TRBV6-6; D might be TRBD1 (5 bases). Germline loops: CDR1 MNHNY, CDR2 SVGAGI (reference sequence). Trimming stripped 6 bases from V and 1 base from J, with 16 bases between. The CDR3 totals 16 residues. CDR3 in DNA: TGTGCCAGCAGCCCACCCCCAGGGACTTCTGGAAACACCATATATTTT. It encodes CASSPPPGTSGNTIYF.

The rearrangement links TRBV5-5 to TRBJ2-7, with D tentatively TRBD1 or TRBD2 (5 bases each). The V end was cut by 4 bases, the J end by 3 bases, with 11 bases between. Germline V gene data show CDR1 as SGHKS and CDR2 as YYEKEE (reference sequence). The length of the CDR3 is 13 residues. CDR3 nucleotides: TGTGCCAGCAGCGGGGGACCCAGCTACGAGCAGTACTTC. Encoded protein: CASSGGPSYEQYF.

Here the CDR3 reads CASSRHGTYEQYF. The DNA of the CDR3 is TGTGCCAGCAGCCGGCATGGCACCTACGAGCAGTACTTC. This chain connects TRBV4-2 to TRBJ2-7; no clear D. Between the trimmed V and J ends, which lost 4 bases and 2 bases, there was a span of 9 bases. Germline CDR1 reads LGHNA; CDR2 reads YNFKEQ. The CDR3 is made up of 13 amino acids.

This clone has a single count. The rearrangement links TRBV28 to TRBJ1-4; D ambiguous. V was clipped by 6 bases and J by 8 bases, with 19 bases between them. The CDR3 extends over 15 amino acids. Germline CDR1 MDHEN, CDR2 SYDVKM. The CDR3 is CASSPSTPFGEKLFF. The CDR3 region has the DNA TGTGCCAGCAGCCCCTCGACTCCCTTTGGGGAAAAACTGTTTTTT.

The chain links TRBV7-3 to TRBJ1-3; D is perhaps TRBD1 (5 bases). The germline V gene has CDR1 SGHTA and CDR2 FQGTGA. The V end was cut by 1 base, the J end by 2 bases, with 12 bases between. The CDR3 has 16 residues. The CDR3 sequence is CASSLNRAGTGNTIYF. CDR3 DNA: TGTGCCAGCAGCTTAAATCGGGCAGGGACTGGAAACACCATATATTTT.

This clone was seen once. The DNA for the CDR3 is TGTGCCAGCAGTTCCCGGACGACTACTTTTTCCTACGAGCAGTACTTC. It is translated as CASSSRTTTFSYEQYF. The rearrangement uses TRBV28 and TRBJ2-7, with D possibly matching TRBD2 (5 bases). Germline CDR1 and CDR2: MDHEN and SYDVKM. V shed 4 bases and J shed 1 base, with 17 bases lying between them. The CDR3 covers 16 residues. The complete variable domain, with remaining parts taken from reference TRBV28 and TRBJ2-7, reads DVKVTQSSRYLVKRTGEKVFLECVQDMDHENMFWYRQDPGLGLRLIYFSYDVKMKEKGDIPEGYSVSREKKERFSLILESASTNQTSMYLCASSSRTTTFSYEQYFGPGTRLTVT.

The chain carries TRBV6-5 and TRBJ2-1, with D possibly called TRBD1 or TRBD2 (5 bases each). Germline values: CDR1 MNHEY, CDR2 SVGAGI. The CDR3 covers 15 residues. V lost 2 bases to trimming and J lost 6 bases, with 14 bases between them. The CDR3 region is CASSYEGSPSNEQFF. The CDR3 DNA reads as TGTGCCAGCAGTTACGAGGGGTCCCCCTCCAATGAGCAGTTCTTC.

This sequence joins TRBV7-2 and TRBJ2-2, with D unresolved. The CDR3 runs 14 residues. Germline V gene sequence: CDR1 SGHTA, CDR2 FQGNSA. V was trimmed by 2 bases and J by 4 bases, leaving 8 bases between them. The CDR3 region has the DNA TGTGCCAGCAGCTTATGGCAGCCCACCGGGGAGCTGTTTTTT. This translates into CASSLWQPTGELFF.

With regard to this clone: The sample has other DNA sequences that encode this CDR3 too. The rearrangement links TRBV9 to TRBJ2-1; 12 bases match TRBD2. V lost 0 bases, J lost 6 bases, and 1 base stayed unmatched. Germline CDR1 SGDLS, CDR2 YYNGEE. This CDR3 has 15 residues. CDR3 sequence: CASSVVGLAGNEQFF. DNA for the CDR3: TGTGCCAGCAGCGTAGTGGGACTAGCGGGCAATGAGCAGTTCTTC.

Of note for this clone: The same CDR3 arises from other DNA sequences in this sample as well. CDR3 in DNA: TGTGCCAGCTCGCGAGAGAACACTGAAGCTTTCTTT. Amino acid sequence: CASSRENTEAFF. V and J are TRBV18 and TRBJ1-1; D is uncertain. Germline CDR1 is KGHSH and CDR2 is LQKENI. Trimming took 6 bases from V and 1 from J, leaving 6 bases between them. The CDR3 has 12 amino acids. Using reference TRBV18 and TRBJ1-1 for the parts outside the CDR3, the full variable domain is NAGVMQNPRHLVRRRGQEARLRCSPMKGHSHVYWYRQLPEEGLKFMVYLQKENIIDESGMPKERFSAEFPKEGPSILRIQQVVRGDSAAYFCASSRENTEAFFGQGTRLTVV.

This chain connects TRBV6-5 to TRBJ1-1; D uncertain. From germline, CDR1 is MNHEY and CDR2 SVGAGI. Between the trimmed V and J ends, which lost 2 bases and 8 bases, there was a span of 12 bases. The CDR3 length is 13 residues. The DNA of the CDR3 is TGTGCCAGCAGTTACGCCGAAACCGGGGAAGCTTTCTTT. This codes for CASSYAETGEAFF.